One and the same sample provided the 29 T cell receptor beta chains below, sequenced in a study of cytomegalovirus exposure and HLA in healthy donors. The PCR was carried out with 60 Vbeta primers and 13 Jbeta primers. The data were produced by immunoSEQ multiplex PCR, yet TCRdb's version contains in-frame clones alone and is incomplete. This table has about 200,000 clones, approximately 78% appearing once. Sequences were obtained from PBMCs. These receptor sequences come from a woman aged 50 to 60 in good health and CMV-seropositive.

The chain recombines TRBV4-1 with TRBJ2-5; TRBD2 agrees at 9 bases. The CDR3 is made up of 14 amino acids. Trimming cost V 1 base and J 4 bases; bases outside gene matches: 1. Per the germline V gene, CDR1 is MGHRA and CDR2 is YSYEKL. The CDR3 DNA reads TGCGCCAGCAGCCAAGGCGGGGGGGGAGAGACCCAGTACTTC. The encoded protein is CASSQGGGGETQYF.

This clone was picked up one time. The V gene is TRBV7-8, the J gene TRBJ2-3, with D maybe TRBD2 (5 bases). The CDR3 consists of 15 residues. V was cut by 7 bases and J by 2 bases, with 16 bases left in between. In germline, CDR1 is SGHVS, CDR2 FQNEAQ. CDR3 in amino acids: CASTPRVLPTDTQYF. CDR3 nucleotide sequence: TGTGCCAGCACCCCGCGGGTTCTACCCACAGATACGCAGTATTTT.

The chain combines TRBV29-1 with TRBJ1-2; 7 bases align to TRBD1. This CDR3 is 13 amino acids long. The ends lost 6 bases at V and 5 bases at J; junction bases unmatched: 9. Germline loops: CDR1 SQVTM, CDR2 ANQGSEA. CDR3 sequence (DNA): TGCAGCGTGGACACCGGGACAGATTATGGCTACACCTTC. Amino acid sequence: CSVDTGTDYGYTF.

The gene calls are TRBV7-6 and TRBJ2-1; D remains unclear. Between the trimmed V and J ends, which lost 0 bases and 8 bases, there was a span of 14 bases. The germline V gene encodes CDR1 SGHVS and CDR2 FNYEAQ. The CDR3 length is 15 residues. CDR3 loop: CASSLAPYSRDEQFF. CDR3 sequence (DNA): TGTGCCAGCAGCTTAGCCCCCTATAGTCGCGATGAGCAGTTCTTC.

The chain recombines TRBV10-1 with TRBJ1-2; TRBD1 agrees at 7 bases. The CDR3 is 17 amino acids. Germline CDR1 reads WNHNN; CDR2 reads SYGVQD (reference sequence). V lost 5 bases to trimming and J lost 0 bases; unmatched junction nucleotides: 12. This CDR3 reads CASSPRGQLKPNYGYTF. Written as DNA, the CDR3 is TGCGCCAGCAGTCCCCGGGGACAGTTAAAGCCTAACTATGGCTACACCTTC.

Comments on this clone: The junction and the germline gene differ at one end; a read error may be behind it. The CDR3 DNA reads TGTTCCAGCAGCCCCGGGACAGGGGAATCGTCTGGGGCCAACGTCCTGACTTTC. Amino acids: CSSSPGTGESSGANVLTF. The V call is TRBV7-9, the J call TRBJ2-6; 10 nucleotides match TRBD1. Germline V gene lookup returns CDR1 SEHNR and CDR2 FQNEAQ (reference sequence). The CDR3 covers 18 residues.

Details on this clone: One end of the junction is discordant with germline, which a read error may explain. This rearrangement joins TRBV7-9 to TRBJ2-5, with a tentative D call TRBD1 (5 bases). CDR3 length: 16 amino acids. Per germline, CDR1 SEHNR and CDR2 FQNEAQ (reference sequence). CDR3 DNA sequence: TGTTCCAGCAGCTTTTCTCAGGGCGTCTATGGGGAGACCCAGTACTTC. Its translation is CSSSFSQGVYGETQYF. Full variable domain (outside the CDR3, taken from reference TRBV7-9 and TRBJ2-5): DTGVSQNPRHKITKRGQNVTFRCDPISEHNRLYWYRQTLGQGPEFLTYFQNEAQLEKSRLLSDRFSAERPKGSFSTLEIQRTEQGDSAMYLCSSSFSQGVYGETQYFGPGTRLLVL.

Details on this clone: The limits of the CDR3 on the DNA are not certain, so only TCRdb's listed CDR3 is given. This rearrangement joins TRBV7-9 to TRBJ2-7; whether TRBD1, the table's D call, matches the DNA was not checked. Per germline, CDR1 SEHNR and CDR2 FQNEAQ (reference sequence). The CDR3 is 14 amino acids in total, end residues counted. The CDR3 spells CASSSSGQGYEQYF.

This clone was counted only a few times. CDR3 loop: CASSLGARGTGELFF. In DNA, the CDR3 is TGCGCCAGCAGCTTGGGGGCCAGGGGCACCGGGGAGCTGTTTTTT. This chain links TRBV5-1 with TRBJ2-2; D perhaps matches TRBD1 (6 bases). The CDR3 loop spans 15 amino acids. Germline CDR1 SGHRS, CDR2 YFSETQ. V was clipped by 0 bases and J by 4 bases, with 10 bases between them.

The chain joins TRBV5-5 to TRBJ1-2, with 8 bases identical to TRBD1. The CDR3 loop spans 14 amino acids. Germline V gene sequence: CDR1 SGHKS, CDR2 YYEKEE (reference sequence). After removal of 0 bases from V and 7 bases from J, the junction contained 5 bases not matched to a gene. CDR3 nucleotides: TGTGCCAGCAGCTTGGTGGGACAGGTTACTGGCTACACCTTC. Its translation is CASSLVGQVTGYTF.

V gene TRBV6-5 combines with J gene TRBJ1-5, with D maybe TRBD1 (5 bases). This CDR3 has 13 residues. CDR1 and CDR2 (germline): MNHEY, SVGAGI. Trimming pared 5 bases from V and 4 bases from J, leaving 9 bases between. The CDR3 DNA reads as TGTGCCAGCAGTCGACAGCCGAATCAGCCCCAGCATTTT. Translating gives CASSRQPNQPQHF.

The chain couples TRBV6-4 to TRBJ2-1, with D tentatively TRBD2 (6 bases). V gave up 5 bases and J gave up 0 bases, with 17 bases separating them. The CDR3 has 17 residues. CDR1 is MRHNA and CDR2 is SNTAGT in the germline V gene. The DNA of the CDR3 is TGTGCCAGCAGTTCCCTCCCTAGCGAGAGCTCCTACAATGAGCAGTTCTTC. Translated: CASSSLPSESSYNEQFF.

This chain links TRBV6-1 with TRBJ2-7; TRBD1 agrees at 10 bases. Per germline, CDR1 MNHNS and CDR2 SASEGT. The CDR3 extends over 16 amino acids. Trimming at V came to 0 bases and at J to 2 bases, leaving 4 bases not matched to a gene. Here the CDR3 reads CASSEAGTGDPYEQYF. As DNA, the CDR3 is TGTGCCAGCAGTGAAGCGGGGACAGGGGACCCCTACGAGCAGTACTTC.

The chain uses TRBV5-1 and TRBJ2-7; D may be TRBD1 (6 bases). The V end lost 0 bases, the J end lost 2 bases, and 12 bases lay between the germline ends. CDR1 SGHRS and CDR2 YFSETQ come from the germline V gene. The CDR3 is 15 residues long. The CDR3 loop reads CASSLGGRGTYEQYF. The CDR3 nucleotides read TGCGCCAGCAGCTTGGGTGGCAGGGGTACCTACGAGCAGTACTTC.

V gene TRBV6-5 combines with J gene TRBJ1-2, with 8 bases that match TRBD1. The CDR3 extends over 16 amino acids. V shed 4 bases, J shed 5 bases, and the junction held 12 bases outside the gene matches. Germline assignment: CDR1 MNHEY and CDR2 SVGAGI. The CDR3 sequence is CASSSHLRDRYYGYTF. Here the CDR3 DNA reads TGTGCCAGCAGTTCGCACCTCCGGGACAGGTATTATGGCTACACCTTC.

This chain connects TRBV7-2 to TRBJ1-3; D might be TRBD1 (5 bases). V was pared by 2 bases and J by 0 bases, with 11 bases between. Per germline, CDR1 SGHTA and CDR2 FQGNSA. This CDR3 has 16 amino acids. The CDR3 loop is CASSLTGEVSGNTIYF. The CDR3 nucleotides read TGTGCCAGCAGCTTAACAGGCGAAGTCTCTGGAAACACCATATATTTT.

In its sample, this clone was seen once. The rearrangement joins TRBV18 to TRBJ2-1, with 10 bases fitting TRBD1. Germline V lookup: CDR1 KGHSH, CDR2 LQKENI. J was trimmed by 7 bases and V by 3 bases; bases with no gene match: 6. The CDR3 sequence is 15 residues long. CDR3 residues: CASSPGTGEWNEQFF. Written as DNA, the CDR3 is TGTGCCAGCTCACCCGGGACAGGGGAATGGAATGAGCAGTTCTTC. Filled out from reference TRBV18 and TRBJ2-1, the complete variable domain reads NAGVMQNPRHLVRRRGQEARLRCSPMKGHSHVYWYRQLPEEGLKFMVYLQKENIIDESGMPKERFSAEFPKEGPSILRIQQVVRGDSAAYFCASSPGTGEWNEQFFGPGTRLTVL.

This chain joins TRBV2 and TRBJ2-4, with 9 bases that match TRBD2. CDR1 and CDR2 from the germline V gene are SNHLY and FYNNEI. Losses at the gene ends were 1 base for V and 9 bases for J; bases not matched to a gene: 7. The CDR3 runs 15 residues. For the CDR3, the DNA is TGTGCCAGCAGTGAAGGCGGGGGGGGCCGAGGCATTCAGTACTTC. Protein sequence: CASSEGGGGRGIQYF.

The chain joins TRBV5-4 to TRBJ2-7, with 10 nucleotides matching TRBD2. The CDR3 spans 15 residues. Germline CDR1 SGHNT, CDR2 YYREEE (reference sequence). The ends lost 2 bases at V and 2 bases at J; junction bases unmatched: 4. The CDR3 nucleotides are TGTGCCAGCAGCTTCCGGAGCGGGAGGGCCTACGAGCAGTACTTC. Translating it yields CASSFRSGRAYEQYF.

Note on this clone: The junction differs from germline at one of its ends, possibly a read error. The rearrangement joins TRBV2 to TRBJ2-6; TRBD1 agrees at 7 bases. The CDR3 sequence is 16 residues long. Per germline, CDR1 SNHLY and CDR2 FYNNEI. The CDR3 here is CASSWTGVSGANGLTF. The DNA of the CDR3 is TGTGCCAGCAGTTGGACAGGAGTCTCTGGGGCCAACGGCCTGACTTTC.

The rearrangement uses TRBV6-4 and TRBJ1-1, with 7 bases that match TRBD1. Looked up from germline, CDR1 is MRHNA and CDR2 is SNTAGT. This CDR3 spans 13 amino acids. Trimming removed 6 bases from V and 6 bases from J; junction bases left unmatched: 7. The CDR3 loop is CASSHDRDSEAFF. In DNA, the CDR3 is TGTGCCAGCAGCCACGACAGGGACTCTGAAGCTTTCTTT.

The chain has TRBV6-5 and TRBJ1-1; possible D gene TRBD1, 5 bases. The CDR3 sequence is 14 residues long. V was clipped by 6 bases and J by 1 base, with 12 bases between them. The germline V gene has CDR1 MNHEY and CDR2 SVGAGI. CDR3 sequence reads: CASRAGTANTEAFF. Written as DNA, the CDR3 is TGTGCCAGCAGGGCGGGGACGGCGAACACTGAAGCTTTCTTT.

Only one count was recorded for this clone. The rearrangement links TRBV5-1 to TRBJ2-5, with TRBD1 identical over 9 bases. Looked up from germline, CDR1 is SGHRS and CDR2 is YFSETQ. The length of the CDR3 is 14 residues. After removal of 4 bases from V and 5 bases from J, the junction contained 6 bases not matched to a gene. CDR3 protein: CASSRGQGEETQYF. CDR3 nucleotide sequence: TGCGCCAGCAGCCGGGGACAGGGAGAGGAGACCCAGTACTTC.

This clone has just one count. The chain combines TRBV6-1 with TRBJ2-7; the D gene is possibly TRBD1 (6 bases). V was pared by 4 bases and J by 6 bases, with 13 bases between. CDR1 is MNHNS and CDR2 is SASEGT in the germline V gene. The CDR3 totals 13 residues. CDR3: CASSVTGSAEQYF. DNA of the CDR3: TGTGCCAGCAGTGTTACAGGGTCCGCCGAGCAGTACTTC.

This clone was observed a handful of times. The V and J genes are TRBV7-9 and TRBJ2-1; 8 positions agree with TRBD2. Germline values: CDR1 SEHNR, CDR2 FQNEAQ (reference sequence). J was trimmed by 4 bases and V by 5 bases; bases with no gene match: 10. The CDR3 spans 16 residues. The CDR3 bases are TGTGCCAGCAGCCATTACACTAGCGGAAATTACAATGAGCAGTTCTTC. Encoded protein: CASSHYTSGNYNEQFF. Together with reference TRBV7-9 and TRBJ2-1, the CDR3 gives the full variable domain: DTGVSQNPRHKITKRGQNVTFRCDPISEHNRLYWYRQTLGQGPEFLTYFQNEAQLEKSRLLSDRFSAERPKGSFSTLEIQRTEQGDSAMYLCASSHYTSGNYNEQFFGPGTRLTVL.

The chain couples TRBV5-5 to TRBJ2-7; 12 bases align to TRBD1. CDR1 is SGHKS, CDR2 YYEKEE, per germline (reference sequence). The CDR3 contains 16 residues. The ends lost 3 bases at V and 3 bases at J; junction bases unmatched: 7. In DNA, the CDR3 is TGTGCCAGCAGCTCCTCCGGGACAGGGGGCCTCTACGAGCAGTACTTC. Protein product: CASSSSGTGGLYEQYF.

With respect to this clone: The junction does not match germline at one end; this may be a read error. The V call is TRBV5-1, the J call TRBJ2-5; maybe TRBD2 (6 bases). Germline CDR1 SGHRS, CDR2 YFSETQ. This CDR3 has 15 amino acids. The CDR3 reads CASSVSEGRGEAQYF. The CDR3 bases are TGCGCCAGCAGCGTCTCCGAGGGGCGGGGAGAGGCCCAGTACTTC.

This chain joins TRBV29-1 and TRBJ2-3; unclear D gene. This CDR3 comprises 10 residues. V lost 7 bases to trimming and J lost 2 bases, with 4 bases between them. Germline V gene sequence: CDR1 SQVTM, CDR2 ANQGSEA. The CDR3 loop reads CSANTDTQYF. The CDR3 DNA is TGCAGCGCCAACACAGATACGCAGTATTTT.

This chain links TRBV5-1 with TRBJ2-3; no clear D. Germline V gene data show CDR1 as SGHRS and CDR2 as YFSETQ. Trimming removed 0 bases at V and 6 bases at J, with 5 bases between. This CDR3 region has 12 residues. The CDR3 loop is CASSLGEDTQYF. CDR3 sequence (DNA): TGCGCCAGCAGCTTGGGAGAGGATACGCAGTATTTT.